Listed here are 13 T cell receptor beta chains from one sample, sequenced in a study of CD8 T cells in Susac syndrome. Reverse transcription used about 0.5 to 1 ug RNA and random hexamers. TCRdb analysed the immunoSEQ multiplex PCR reads with MiXCR anew, one entry per CDR3 protein. Of roughly 130,000 distinct CDR3 sequences listed, 90% to 95% are singletons. Sequencing was carried out using CD4+ T cells from PBMCs. These TCRs come from a human donor in good health.

This chain connects TRBV27 to TRBJ2-3; D remains unclear. CDR3 length equals 15 residues. Trimming removed 1 base from V and 7 bases from J, with 15 bases in between. CDR1 is MNHEY and CDR2 is SMNVEV in the germline V gene (reference sequence). CDR3 region: CASSLWPPTGNTQYF. DNA for the CDR3: TGTGCCAGCAGTTTATGGCCTCCCACCGGAAATACGCAGTATTTT.

This clonotype appeared a single time. This chain links TRBV5-1 with TRBJ2-7, with a tentative D call TRBD2 (5 bases). In germline, CDR1 is SGHRS, CDR2 YFSETQ. The length of the CDR3 is 12 residues. Trimming took 8 bases from V and 3 from J, leaving 12 bases between them. In DNA, the CDR3 is TGCGCCAGTACTGACGGAGGCTACGAGCAGTACTTC. Translated: CASTDGGYEQYF.

The rearrangement uses TRBV3-1 and TRBJ2-5; D remains ambiguous. The CDR3 has 15 residues. V gave up 0 bases and J gave up 7 bases, with 15 bases separating them. Germline loops: CDR1 LGHDT, CDR2 YNNKEL (reference sequence). CDR3 coding DNA: TGTGCCAGCAGCCAAGATGCATCCGAGTTAAGGACCCAGTACTTC. Its translation is CASSQDASELRTQYF.

This rearrangement joins TRBV2 to TRBJ1-1, with D possibly matching TRBD1 (5 bases). The CDR3 is made up of 13 amino acids. CDR1 and CDR2 from the germline V gene are SNHLY and FYNNEI. Trimming left V 6 bases short and J 7 bases short, with 15 bases between. The CDR3 region is CASRGRGSVEAFF. The DNA for the CDR3 is TGTGCCAGCAGGGGGCGAGGTTCTGTTGAAGCTTTCTTT.

CDR3 bases: TGTGCCAGCAGCCACCTGACTAGCGCTTACGAGCAGTACTTC. This encodes CASSHLTSAYEQYF. J is TRBJ2-7 and V is TRBV3-1, with 8 bases aligning to TRBD2. The CDR3 spans 14 residues. The germline V gene encodes CDR1 LGHDT and CDR2 YNNKEL (reference sequence). Losses at the gene ends were 3 bases for V and 4 bases for J; bases not matched to a gene: 5.

This chain uses TRBV25-1 with TRBJ2-2; no clear D gene. The CDR3 extends over 13 amino acids. Trimming stripped 5 bases from V and 5 bases from J, with 9 bases between. Germline CDR1 reads MGHDK; CDR2 reads SYGVNS. The CDR3 reads CASSYDATGELFF. CDR3 bases: TGTGCCAGCAGTTACGACGCAACCGGGGAGCTGTTTTTT.

The J gene is TRBJ2-5, the V gene TRBV7-8; D is unclear. CDR3 length equals 14 residues. Germline lookup yields CDR1 SGHVS and CDR2 FQNEAQ. Between the trimmed V and J ends, which lost 2 bases and 1 base, there was a span of 8 bases. CDR3 in amino acids: CASSLITLQETQYF. The CDR3 DNA reads TGTGCCAGCAGCTTAATCACCCTCCAAGAGACCCAGTACTTC.

This chain links TRBV20-1 with TRBJ2-1, with 10 bases identical to TRBD2. This CDR3 is 16 amino acids long. Trimming removed 3 bases from V and 4 bases from J; junction bases left unmatched: 9. Germline V lookup: CDR1 DFQATT, CDR2 SNEGSKA (reference sequence). Here the CDR3 reads CSASERLAGVYNEQFF. The CDR3 DNA reads TGCAGTGCTAGTGAACGTCTAGCGGGAGTTTACAATGAGCAGTTCTTC.

The genes are TRBV28 and TRBJ2-1; a possible D gene is TRBD2 (6 bases). With 3 bases removed from V and 9 bases from J, the gap between germline ends came to 18 bases. This CDR3 is built from 15 residues. The V gene's germline CDR1 is MDHEN and CDR2 SYDVKM. CDR3 region: CASSLSSGPMGEQFF. The CDR3 nucleotides read TGTGCCAGCAGTTTGAGTAGCGGCCCAATGGGTGAGCAGTTCTTC.

The chain links TRBV19 to TRBJ1-1; D ambiguous. The germline V gene has CDR1 LNHDA and CDR2 SQIVND (reference sequence). The V and J ends lost 0 bases and 1 base respectively, with 9 bases between them. This CDR3 region has 15 residues. The CDR3 is CASSIDLDGNTEAFF. DNA of the CDR3: TGTGCCAGTAGTATAGATCTGGACGGGAACACTGAAGCTTTCTTT.

The chain combines TRBV5-1 with TRBJ2-1, with 7 nucleotides matching TRBD1. The CDR3 totals 14 residues. CDR1 and CDR2 (germline): SGHRS, YFSETQ. After removal of 6 bases from V and 5 bases from J, the junction contained 8 bases not matched to a gene. The CDR3 region is CASTLGTANNEQFF. The CDR3 coding sequence is TGCGCCAGCACTTTGGGGACAGCCAACAATGAGCAGTTCTTC.

CDR3 loop: CASSLSSGDTQYF. The CDR3, as DNA: TGTGCCAGCAGCTTGAGTAGCGGAGATACGCAGTATTTT. The rearrangement links TRBV7-2 to TRBJ2-3; tentative D call: TRBD2 (6 bases). The length of the CDR3 is 13 residues. V was shortened by 3 bases and J by 5 bases, with 9 bases between the two germline ends. The germline V gene has CDR1 SGHTA and CDR2 FQGNSA.

This rearrangement joins TRBV28 to TRBJ2-2; no clear D gene. CDR3 length: 14 residues. The ends were cut back, 4 bases at V and 7 bases at J, with 13 bases in the middle. The germline CDR1 and CDR2 sequences are MDHEN and SYDVKM. CDR3 protein: CASSSTPLGGELFF. The CDR3, as DNA: TGTGCCAGCAGTTCGACCCCTCTCGGCGGGGAGCTGTTTTTT. Full variable domain (remainder filled in from reference TRBV28 and TRBJ2-2): DVKVTQSSRYLVKRTGEKVFLECVQDMDHENMFWYRQDPGLGLRLIYFSYDVKMKEKGDIPEGYSVSREKKERFSLILESASTNQTSMYLCASSSTPLGGELFFGEGSRLTVL.